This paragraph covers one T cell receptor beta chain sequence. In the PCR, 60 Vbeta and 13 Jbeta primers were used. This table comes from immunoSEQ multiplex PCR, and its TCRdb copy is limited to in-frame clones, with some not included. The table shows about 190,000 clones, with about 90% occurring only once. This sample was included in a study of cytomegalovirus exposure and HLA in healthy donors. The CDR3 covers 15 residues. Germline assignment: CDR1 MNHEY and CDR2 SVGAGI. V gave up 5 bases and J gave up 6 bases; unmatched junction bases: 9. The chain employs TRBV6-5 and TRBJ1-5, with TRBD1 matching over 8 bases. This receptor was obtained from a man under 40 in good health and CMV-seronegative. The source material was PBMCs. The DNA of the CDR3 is TGTGCCAGCAGTGTCGACAGGGGTCGGGGTCAGCCCCAGCATTTT. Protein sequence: CASSVDRGRGQPQHF.